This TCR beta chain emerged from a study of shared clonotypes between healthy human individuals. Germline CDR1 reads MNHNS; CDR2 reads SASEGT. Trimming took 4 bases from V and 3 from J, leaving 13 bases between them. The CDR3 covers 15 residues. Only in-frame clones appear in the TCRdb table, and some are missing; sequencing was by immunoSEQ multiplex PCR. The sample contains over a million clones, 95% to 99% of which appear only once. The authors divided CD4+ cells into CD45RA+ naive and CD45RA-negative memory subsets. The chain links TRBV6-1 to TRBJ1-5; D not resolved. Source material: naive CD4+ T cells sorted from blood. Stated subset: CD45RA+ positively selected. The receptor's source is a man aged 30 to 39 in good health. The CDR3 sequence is CASSAGPSDNQPQHF. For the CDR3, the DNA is TGTGCCAGCAGTGCCGGGCCGAGTGACAATCAGCCCCAGCATTTT.